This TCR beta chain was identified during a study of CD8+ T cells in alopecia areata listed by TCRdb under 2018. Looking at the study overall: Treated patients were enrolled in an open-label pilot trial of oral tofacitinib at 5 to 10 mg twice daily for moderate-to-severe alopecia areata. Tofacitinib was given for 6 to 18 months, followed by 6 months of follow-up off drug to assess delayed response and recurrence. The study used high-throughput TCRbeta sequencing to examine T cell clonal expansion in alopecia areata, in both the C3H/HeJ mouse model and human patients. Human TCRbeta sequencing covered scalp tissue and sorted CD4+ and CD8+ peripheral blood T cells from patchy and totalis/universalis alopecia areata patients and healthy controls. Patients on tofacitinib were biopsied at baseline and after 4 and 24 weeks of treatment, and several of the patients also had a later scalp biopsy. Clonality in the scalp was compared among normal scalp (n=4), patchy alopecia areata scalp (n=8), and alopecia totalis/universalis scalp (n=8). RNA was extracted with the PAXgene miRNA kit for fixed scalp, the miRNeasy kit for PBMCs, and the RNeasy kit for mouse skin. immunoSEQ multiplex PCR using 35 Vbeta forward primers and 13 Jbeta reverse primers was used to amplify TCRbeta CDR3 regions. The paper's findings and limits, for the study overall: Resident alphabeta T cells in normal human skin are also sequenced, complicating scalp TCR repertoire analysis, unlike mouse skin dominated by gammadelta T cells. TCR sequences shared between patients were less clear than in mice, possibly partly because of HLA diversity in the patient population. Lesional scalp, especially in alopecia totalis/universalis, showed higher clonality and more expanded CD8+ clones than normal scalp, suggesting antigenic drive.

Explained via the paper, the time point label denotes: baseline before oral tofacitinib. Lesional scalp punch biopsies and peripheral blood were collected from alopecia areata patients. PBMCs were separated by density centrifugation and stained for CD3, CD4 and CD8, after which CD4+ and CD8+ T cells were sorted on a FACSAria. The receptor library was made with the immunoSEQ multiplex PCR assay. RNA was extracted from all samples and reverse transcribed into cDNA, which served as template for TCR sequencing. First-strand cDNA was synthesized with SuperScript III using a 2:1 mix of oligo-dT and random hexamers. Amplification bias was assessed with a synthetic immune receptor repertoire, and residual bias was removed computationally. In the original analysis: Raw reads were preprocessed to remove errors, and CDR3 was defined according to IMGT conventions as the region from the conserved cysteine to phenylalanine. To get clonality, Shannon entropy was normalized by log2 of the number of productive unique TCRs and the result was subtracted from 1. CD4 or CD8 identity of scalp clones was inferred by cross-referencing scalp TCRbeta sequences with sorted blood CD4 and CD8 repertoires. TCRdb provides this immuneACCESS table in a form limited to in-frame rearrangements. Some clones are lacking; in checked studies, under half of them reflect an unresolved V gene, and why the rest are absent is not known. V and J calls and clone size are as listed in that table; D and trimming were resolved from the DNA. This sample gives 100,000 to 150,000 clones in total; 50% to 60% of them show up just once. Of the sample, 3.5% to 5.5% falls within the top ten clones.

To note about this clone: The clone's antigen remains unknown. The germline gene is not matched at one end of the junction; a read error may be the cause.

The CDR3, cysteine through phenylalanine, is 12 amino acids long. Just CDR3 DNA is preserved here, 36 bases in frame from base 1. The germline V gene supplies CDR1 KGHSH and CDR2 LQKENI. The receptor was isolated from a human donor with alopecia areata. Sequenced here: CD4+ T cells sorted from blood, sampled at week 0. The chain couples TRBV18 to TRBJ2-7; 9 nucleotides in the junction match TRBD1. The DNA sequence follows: TGTGCCAGCTCACCGCCCACAGGGGGCCTCCTCTTC. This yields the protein CASSPPTGGLLF. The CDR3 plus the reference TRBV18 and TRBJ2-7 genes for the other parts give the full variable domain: NAGVMQNPRHLVRRRGQEARLRCSPMKGHSHVYWYRQLPEEGLKFMVYLQKENIIDESGMPKERFSAEFPKEGPSILRIQQVVRGDSAAYFCASSPPTGGLLFGPGTRLTVT.